This paragraph covers one TCR beta chain sequence. The entry originates in a study of blood T cell repertoires in COVID-19. Background on the study: Italy, Spain and the United States were the sources of the convalescent and acute COVID-19 samples. T cells, B-cell-depleted T cells, or PBMCs supplied cDNA or gDNA.

Original processing notes: Amplification of reference gene primers was used by the study to estimate nucleated cell counts. TCRdb's copy holds only in-frame clones and misses some; the assay was immunoSEQ multiplex PCR. V and J calls and clone size come straight from that table; D and trimming were deduced from the DNA. The repertoire holds about 480,000 clones, with roughly nine tenths as singletons. The V end was cut by 4 bases, the J end by 12 bases, with 12 bases between. This CDR3 has 10 amino acids. Per germline, CDR1 DFQATT and CDR2 SNEGSKA (reference sequence). The chain couples TRBV20-1 to TRBJ1-1; D is possibly TRBD1 (5 bases). Source material: peripheral blood. This TCR was recovered from a woman aged 50 to 60 with COVID-19, enrolled during active disease. CDR3 nucleotides: TGCAGTGCTACAGGGCCAGGGACTTTCTTT. It translates to CSATGPGTFF.